One sample yielded the 17 T cell receptor beta chains listed below, sequenced in a study of regulatory T cells in long-lasting Graves disease listed by TCRdb under 2021. The library was built by means of multiplex PCR. Data came from an Illumina HiSeq 4000. iRepertoire HTBI primers and Arm-PCR amplification of CDR3 regions were used to construct TCR beta libraries. Using fastp at Q25 and MiXCR, TCRdb reprocessed the public reads and kept productive beta chains. Rows merge per CDR3 protein into single entries with the most common DNA and genes. This sample holds about 470,000 distinct CDR3 sequences; around 21% were observed only once. 7.8% of the sample is in the top ten clones. Explained via the paper, the time point label denotes: persistent/refractory GD, antithyroid drugs over 5 years with positive TRAb. RNA was extracted from PBMCs in TRIzol for both TCR sequencing and RNA sequencing. The sequenced sample was peripheral blood mononuclear cells (PBMCs), obtained when the disease was refractory, from a patient treated with antithyroid drugs. Receptors originate from a female donor with Graves disease.

In this sample, this clonotype turned up a few times. No DNA is shown, since the ends of the CDR3 on it are uncertain; the CDR3 is the one TCRdb lists. The CDR3 reads CASSLTGVFGQETQYF. The rearrangement joins TRBV5-4 to TRBJ2-5; the table calls TRBD1, which could not be checked here. The CDR3 length is 16 residues, termini included. From germline, CDR1 is SGHNT and CDR2 YYREEE (reference sequence).

The chain employs TRBV6-2 or TRBV6-3 and TRBJ1-4, with unresolved D. Trimming left V 6 bases short and J 7 bases short, with 18 bases between. The CDR3 is 15 residues long. Germline V gene data show CDR1 as MNHEY and CDR2 as SVGEGT. The CDR3 sequence is CASSPLGWRGEKLFF. The CDR3 nucleotides read TGTGCCAGCAGCCCACTAGGATGGCGGGGTGAAAAACTGTTTTTT.

The chain uses TRBV7-8 and TRBJ2-7; D may be TRBD1 (6 bases). The germline V and J ends were trimmed by 5 bases and 3 bases, with 14 bases remaining between them. CDR1 is SGHVS and CDR2 is FQNEAQ in the germline V gene. This CDR3 is built from 14 residues. The CDR3 here is CASSPTGQFYEQYF. The CDR3 DNA reads TGTGCCAGCAGCCCAACAGGACAGTTCTACGAGCAGTACTTC.

The gene calls are TRBV20-1 and TRBJ2-5, with D possibly being TRBD2 (6 bases). The J call is in doubt because the DNA end fits TRBJ2-7 better. The CDR3 sequence is 14 residues long. Germline CDR1 is DFQATT and CDR2 is SNEGSKA (reference sequence). The CDR3 region has the DNA TGCAGTGCTAAGAAATTCGGGAGAGACTACGAGCAGTACTTC. Translating it yields CSAKKFGRDYEQYF.

There are many counts of this clonotype. The chain links TRBV11-2 to TRBJ2-2, with 14 bases matching TRBD2. The germline CDR1 and CDR2 sequences are SGHAT and FQNNGV. V lost 5 bases, J lost 7 bases, and 9 bases stayed unmatched. The CDR3 length is 17 residues. The CDR3 is CASSPGTSGSGGGELFF. CDR3 bases: TGTGCCAGCAGCCCCGGGACTAGCGGGAGTGGTGGCGGGGAGCTGTTTTTT.

This clonotype was observed at least ten times. This rearrangement joins TRBV18 to TRBJ2-2; D is unresolved. V lost 1 base and J lost 2, with 5 bases in between. CDR3 length equals 14 residues. Per germline, CDR1 KGHSH and CDR2 LQKENI. The CDR3 loop is CASSPRRNTGELFF. The CDR3 DNA is TGTGCCAGCTCACCACGCAGAAACACCGGGGAGCTGTTTTTT.

This clonotype has at least ten counts. V and J are TRBV7-8 and TRBJ2-7; D is possibly TRBD1 or TRBD2 (5 bases each). CDR1 is SGHVS and CDR2 is FQNEAQ in the germline V gene. The CDR3 consists of 13 residues. V was pared by 6 bases and J by 5 bases, with 14 bases between. The CDR3 nucleotides read TGTGCCAGCAGAAGGACTTGGGGCGACGAGCAGTACTTC. It specifies CASRRTWGDEQYF.

This clonotype has at least ten counts. J is TRBJ2-4 and V is TRBV28; D possibly matches TRBD1 or TRBD2 (6 bases each). The germline gives CDR1 MDHEN, CDR2 SYDVKM. The CDR3 length is 15 residues. V lost 6 bases to trimming and J lost 2 bases, with 14 bases between them. The CDR3 region is CASRTGGASKNIQYF. The CDR3 DNA follows: TGTGCCAGCAGGACCGGGGGCGCGTCCAAAAACATTCAGTACTTC.

This sequence joins TRBV20-1 and TRBJ2-5; no clear D gene. This CDR3 has 11 amino acids. CDR1 DFQATT and CDR2 SNEGSKA come from the germline V gene (reference sequence). V was trimmed by 3 bases and J by 3 bases, leaving 5 bases between them. Written as DNA, the CDR3 is TGCAGTGCTAGTAAAGAAGAGACCCAGTACTTC. Its protein is CSASKEETQYF.

This clonotype was counted a few times. The chain employs TRBV28 and TRBJ2-2, with D possibly TRBD1 on 5 matching bases. Germline-derived CDR1 and CDR2 are MDHEN and SYDVKM. This CDR3 contains 17 residues. V lost 6 bases, J lost 1 base, and 18 bases lay in between. CDR3 DNA: TGTGCCAGCAGCACCTTCGACAGCTTAGGGAACACCGGGGAGCTGTTTTTT. It is translated as CASSTFDSLGNTGELFF.

This clonotype occurred once. The chain couples TRBV12-3 or TRBV12-4 to TRBJ1-5; the D is unclear. CDR3 length: 16 residues. The V and J ends lost 2 bases and 1 base respectively, with 12 bases between them. The CDR3 reads CASSLLLGQSNQPQHF. CDR3 in DNA: TGTGCCAGCAGTTTATTACTCGGGCAGAGCAATCAGCCCCAGCATTTT.

V and J are TRBV30 and TRBJ2-2; D gene uncertain. This CDR3 is built from 11 residues. CDR1 and CDR2 from the germline V gene are GTSNPN and SVGIG (reference sequence). The V end lost 5 bases, the J end lost 7 bases, and 8 bases lay between the germline ends. CDR3 protein: CAWRWNGELFF. As DNA, the CDR3 is TGTGCCTGGCGCTGGAACGGGGAGCTGTTTTTT. The complete variable domain, with remaining parts taken from reference TRBV30 and TRBJ2-2, reads SQTIHQWPATLVQPVGSPLSLECTVEGTSNPNLYWYRQAAGRGLQLLFYSVGIGQISSEVPQNLSASRPQDRQFILSSKKLLLSDSGFYLCAWRWNGELFFGEGSRLTVL.

In this sample, this clonotype turned up many times. V is TRBV6-2 or TRBV6-3 and J is TRBJ2-7; a possible D gene is TRBD1 (6 bases). This CDR3 comprises 14 residues. CDR1 and CDR2 from the germline V gene are MNHEY and SVGEGT. V was clipped by 6 bases and J by 7 bases, with 19 bases between them. The CDR3 loop is CASSPAGASREQYF. The CDR3 nucleotides read TGTGCCAGCAGCCCAGCAGGGGCTTCGCGAGAGCAGTACTTC.

This clonotype was counted a few times. The chain carries TRBV19 and TRBJ2-7; D call uncertain. The CDR3 spans 12 residues. V gave up 5 bases and J gave up 5 bases, with 10 bases separating them. From germline, CDR1 is LNHDA and CDR2 SQIVND (reference sequence). The CDR3 is CASSPRSDEQYF. The CDR3 DNA follows: TGTGCCAGTAGTCCTCGCAGCGACGAGCAGTACTTC. The full variable domain, in which reference TRBV19 and TRBJ2-7 provide the parts outside the CDR3, is DGGITQSPKYLFRKEGQNVTLSCEQNLNHDAMYWYRQDPGQGLRLIYYSQIVNDFQKGDIAEGYSVSREKKESFPLTVTSAQKNPTAFYLCASSPRSDEQYFGPGTRLTVT.

Ten or more counts support this clonotype. The chain is built from TRBV12-3 or TRBV12-4 and TRBJ2-1; 8 bases line up with TRBD2. Unmatched junction bases numbered 13, after V lost 8 bases and J lost 7 bases. The CDR3 length is 15 residues. CDR3 in amino acids: CASHRPGGPANEQFF. CDR3 in DNA: TGTGCCAGCCATCGACCGGGAGGGCCAGCAAATGAGCAGTTCTTC.

This chain links TRBV28 with TRBJ2-1, with unresolved D. The CDR3 length is 17 residues. V was trimmed by 6 bases and J by 2 bases, leaving 20 bases between them. From germline, CDR1 is MDHEN and CDR2 SYDVKM. CDR3 amino acids: CASSFTRARVPYNEQFF. CDR3 sequence (DNA): TGTGCCAGCAGCTTCACCCGGGCTAGGGTCCCCTACAATGAGCAGTTCTTC.

This clonotype was seen just once. A clone one base away is much larger, so this may be a read error. The conserved final phenylalanine or tryptophan is absent from the CDR3, which likely points to a read error. This chain uses TRBV28 with TRBJ2-7; no reliable D call. With 1 base removed from V and 6 bases from J, the gap between germline ends came to 10 bases. Germline V gene data show CDR1 as MDHEN and CDR2 as SYDVKM. The CDR3 runs 13 residues. CDR3 in amino acids: CASSLSRISEQYL. CDR3 sequence (DNA): TGTGCCAGCAGTTTATCAAGGATTTCCGAGCAGTACCTC.